This TCR beta chain was identified during a study of breast tumors, draining lymph nodes, adjacent tissues. TCRdb re-called the multiplex PCR reads with MiXCR, one entry per CDR3 protein. The sample includes about 14,000 distinct CDR3 sequences, roughly 50% seen only once; the top ten take approximately 30%. The CDR3 contains 14 residues. Looked up from germline, CDR1 is SGHRS and CDR2 is YFSETQ. After removal of 4 bases from V and 5 bases from J, the junction contained 6 bases not matched to a gene. The origin of this receptor is a female donor with breast cancer. Some clones in this sample may be carry-over from other donors' samples. Specimen: tumor-adjacent breast tissue. This chain joins TRBV5-1 and TRBJ2-7, with 10 bases identical to TRBD1. The CDR3 DNA sequence: TGCGCCAGCAGCGGGGGACAGGGGTTCCACGAGCAGTACTTC. Protein sequence: CASSGGQGFHEQYF.